Each of the 5 T cell receptor beta chains below was sequenced from the same sample in a study of identical twins. Each CDR3 protein gets one entry after TCRdb re-called the 5' RACE reads with MiXCR. This sample has 1.5 million or so distinct CDR3 sequences, with about 30% found just once. Sequenced sample: cord blood. Source of these receptors: a newborn girl in good health.

J is TRBJ1-2 and V is TRBV6-1; the D is unclear. This CDR3 region has 15 residues. Germline CDR1 is MNHNS and CDR2 is SASEGT. Trimming left V 1 base short and J 4 bases short, with 13 bases between. CDR3 sequence reads: CASSEVWRETYGYTF. The CDR3 region has the DNA TGTGCCAGCAGTGAAGTGTGGCGGGAAACCTATGGCTACACCTTC.

This clonotype turned up a few times. The chain links TRBV7-9 to TRBJ1-4, with D uncertain. V lost 0 bases and J 3 bases, leaving 11 bases between the germline ends. Germline V CDR1 and CDR2: SEHNR, FQNEAQ (reference sequence). The CDR3 spans 16 residues. This chain's CDR3 is CASSLAQLGSNEKLFF. The CDR3, as DNA: TGTGCCAGCAGCTTAGCGCAGTTGGGCTCTAATGAAAAACTGTTTTTT.

Concerning this clonotype: A read error may be the cause here, since a much bigger clone is one base away. The J gene is TRBJ2-1, the V gene TRBV4-1, with 9 bases aligning to TRBD2. The CDR3 is made up of 13 amino acids. Trimming removed 3 bases from V and 9 bases from J; junction bases left unmatched: 3. Per the germline V gene, CDR1 is MGHRA and CDR2 is YSYEKL. The CDR3: CASSHVTSGEQFF. The CDR3 coding sequence is TGCGCCAGCAGCCATGTGACTAGCGGTGAGCAGTTCTTC.

This chain uses TRBV19 with TRBJ2-1, with TRBD1 identical over 7 bases. The V gene end was trimmed by 4 bases and the J gene end by 5 bases; junction bases not matched to a gene: 11. This CDR3 is built from 16 residues. Germline lookup yields CDR1 LNHDA and CDR2 SQIVND (reference sequence). CDR3 nucleotide sequence: TGTGCCAGTAGTACTCGAACAGGGGTAGTGAACAATGAGCAGTTCTTC. Residues: CASSTRTGVVNNEQFF.

The genes are TRBV7-2 and TRBJ2-3; possibly TRBD1 for D (5 bases). Trimming removed 3 bases at V and 5 bases at J, with 9 bases between. Germline assignment: CDR1 SGHTA and CDR2 FQGNSA. This CDR3 has 13 residues. DNA of the CDR3: TGTGCCAGCAGCTTTCAGGGCATAGATACGCAGTATTTT. This codes for CASSFQGIDTQYF. Combining the CDR3 with reference TRBV7-2 and TRBJ2-3 gives the whole variable domain GAGVSQSPSNKVTEKGKDVELRCDPISGHTALYWYRQSLGQGLEFLIYFQGNSAPDKSGLPSDRFSAERTGGSVSTLTIQRTQQEDSAVYLCASSFQGIDTQYFGPGTRLTVL.